This T cell receptor (beta chain) was identified in a study of OX40 agonist ivuxolimab in advanced cancers. Study outcomes and limitations: Expansion of clones was among the lowest in partial responders at 0.1-3.0 mg/kg. Expanded clones were, on average, more numerous among CD8+ T cells than CD4+. The study observed clonal expansion of CD4+ and CD8+ blood T cells by week 6 at 0.1 to 3.0 mg/kg.

TCRdb's copy holds only in-frame clones and misses some; the assay was immunoSEQ multiplex PCR. Of about 90,000 clones listed, around 90% are singletons. Trimming pared 3 bases from V and 1 base from J, leaving 10 bases between. The V gene's germline CDR1 is SGHNT and CDR2 YENEEA. The CDR3 extends over 15 amino acids. Regarding this clone: What it binds is not known.

With autoimmune disease history or systemic immunosuppression, patients were excluded. The rearrangement links TRBV11-3 to TRBJ1-3; D unresolved. This clonotype was obtained from an adult with an advanced solid tumor such as melanoma, head and neck, liver or kidney cancer. The source was CD4+ or CD8+ T cells sorted from blood, collected in a trial of the OX40 agonist ivuxolimab. The CDR3 region has the DNA TGTGCCAGCAGCTTCAAGGCAGCTTCTGGAAACACCATATATTTT. It encodes CASSFKAASGNTIYF.